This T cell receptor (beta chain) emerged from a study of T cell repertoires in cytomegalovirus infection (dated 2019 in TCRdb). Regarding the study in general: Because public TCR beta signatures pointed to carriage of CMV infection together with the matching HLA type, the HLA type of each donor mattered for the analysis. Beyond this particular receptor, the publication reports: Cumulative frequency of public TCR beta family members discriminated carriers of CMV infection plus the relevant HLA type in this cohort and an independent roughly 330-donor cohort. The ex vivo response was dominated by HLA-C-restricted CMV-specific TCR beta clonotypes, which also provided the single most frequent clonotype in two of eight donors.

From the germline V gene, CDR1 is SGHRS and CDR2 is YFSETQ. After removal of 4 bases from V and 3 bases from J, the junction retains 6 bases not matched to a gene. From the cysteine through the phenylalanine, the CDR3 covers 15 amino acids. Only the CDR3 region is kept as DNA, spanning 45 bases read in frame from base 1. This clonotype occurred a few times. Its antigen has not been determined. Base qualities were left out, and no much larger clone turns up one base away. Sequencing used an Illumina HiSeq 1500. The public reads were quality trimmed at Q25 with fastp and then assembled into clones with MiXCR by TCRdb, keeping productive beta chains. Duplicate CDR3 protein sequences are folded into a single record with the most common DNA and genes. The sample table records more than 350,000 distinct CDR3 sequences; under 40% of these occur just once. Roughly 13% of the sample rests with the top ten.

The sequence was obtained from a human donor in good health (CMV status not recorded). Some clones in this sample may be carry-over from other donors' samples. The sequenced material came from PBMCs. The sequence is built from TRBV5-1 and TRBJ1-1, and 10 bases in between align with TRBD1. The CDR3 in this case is CASSRTGTGDTEAFF. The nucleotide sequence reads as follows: TGCGCCAGCAGCAGAACCGGGACAGGGGACACTGAAGCTTTCTTT.